Listed below are T cell receptor beta chains from one sample, sequenced in a study of cytomegalovirus exposure and HLA in healthy donors. The repertoire was sequenced with immunoSEQ multiplex PCR; TCRdb's copy has only in-frame clones and lacks some. The sample includes under 150,000 clones, 85% to 90% seen only once; the top ten take about 6%. Material for sequencing was PBMCs. These receptor sequences come from a woman under 30 in good health and CMV-seropositive. Each CDR3 is given with its conserved first and last residue. Each record gives: CDR3 protein, CDR3 DNA, J gene, V gene, D gene, clone size. The D gene is left open where the match is weak. Rows may omit the clone size; those that give it use once, few, many or a size class.

CDR3: CASSTRGGTQPQHF; DNA: TGCGCCAGCAGCACCAGGGGAGGGACACAGCCCCAGCATTTT; J: TRBJ1-5; V: TRBV5-1; D: .; size: .
CDR3: CASSSRRGSSGNTIYF; DNA: TGTGCCAGCAGCTCCCGGCGGGGGAGCTCTGGAAACACCATATATTTT; J: TRBJ1-3; V: TRBV7-8; D: .; size: many
CDR3: CASSRGSTDTQYF; DNA: TGTGCCAGCAGCCGGGGGAGCACAGATACGCAGTATTTT; J: TRBJ2-3; V: TRBV7-3; D: .; size: .
CDR3: CASSEWGRLGGYTF; DNA: TGTGCCAGCAGTGAATGGGGGCGCTTAGGTGGCTACACCTTC; J: TRBJ1-2; V: TRBV6-1; D: .; size: .
CDR3: CASSVTGDSNQPQHF; DNA: TGTGCCAGCAGTGTGACAGGAGATAGCAATCAGCCCCAGCATTTT; J: TRBJ1-5; V: TRBV6-5; D: .; size: .
CDR3: CASSLGTGPIAYEQYF; DNA: TGTGCCAGCAGCTTAGGGACAGGGCCCATAGCCTACGAGCAGTACTTC; J: TRBJ2-7; V: TRBV7-9; D: TRBD1; size: .
CDR3: CASSQDRGKFYGYTF; DNA: TGCGCCAGCAGCCAAGACAGGGGGAAATTCTATGGCTACACCTTC; J: TRBJ1-2; V: TRBV4-3; D: TRBD1; size: .
CDR3: CAWSVNTGNQPQHF; DNA: TGTGCCTGGAGTGTGAATACAGGGAATCAGCCCCAGCATTTT; J: TRBJ1-5; V: TRBV30; D: .; size: .
CDR3: CASSSGPIRDRAYEQYF; DNA: TGTGCCAGCAGCTCAGGACCCATCCGGGACAGGGCCTACGAGCAGTACTTC; J: TRBJ2-7; V: TRBV7-8; D: TRBD1; size: once
CDR3: CASSSDSTDTDTQYF; DNA: TGTGCCAGCAGCTCAGATTCGACAGACACAGATACGCAGTATTTT; J: TRBJ2-3; V: TRBV5-4; D: .; size: .
CDR3: CASSSPAGGTGELFF; DNA: TGTGCCAGCAGCTCGCCAGCGGGGGGTACCGGGGAGCTGTTTTTT; J: TRBJ2-2; V: TRBV5-4; D: TRBD2; size: .
CDR3: CASSWTGTGGATEAFF; DNA: TGCGCCAGCAGCTGGACGGGGACAGGGGGGGCGACTGAAGCTTTCTTT; J: TRBJ1-1; V: TRBV5-1; D: TRBD1; size: .
CDR3: CASSLLGGETQYF; DNA: TGCGCCAGCAGCTTGCTAGGGGGAGAGACCCAGTACTTC; J: TRBJ2-5; V: TRBV5-1; D: .; size: .
CDR3: CASSEQGASGEQYF; DNA: TGTGCCAGCAGTGAACAGGGGGCGTCGGGCGAGCAGTACTTC; J: TRBJ2-7; V: TRBV6-5; D: TRBD1; size: .
CDR3: CASSLVSSGRIGSYEQYF; DNA: TGCGCCAGCAGCTTGGTATCCAGCGGGAGGATAGGCTCCTACGAGCAGTACTTC; J: TRBJ2-7; V: TRBV5-1; D: TRBD2; size: .
CDR3: CASSLGILAPVNEQFF; DNA: TGTGCCAGCAGCTTGGGAATCCTGGCCCCCGTCAATGAGCAGTTCTTC; J: TRBJ2-1; V: TRBV5-4; D: .; size: .
CDR3: CASSFGEFTEAFF; DNA: TGTGCCAGCAGTTTCGGGGAGTTCACTGAAGCTTTCTTT; J: TRBJ1-1; V: TRBV27; D: .; size: .
CDR3: CAISESLAGVTEQYF; DNA: TGTGCCATCAGTGAGTCGTTAGCGGGAGTAACCGAGCAGTACTTC; J: TRBJ2-7; V: TRBV10-3; D: TRBD2; size: .
CDR3: CASSFRGTASTEAFF; DNA: TGTGCCAGCAGTTTCCGCGGGACAGCAAGCACTGAAGCTTTCTTT; J: TRBJ1-1; V: TRBV6-1; D: TRBD1; size: .
CDR3: CASSLGGGGPSYNEQFF; DNA: TGTGCCAGCAGCTTGGGGGGAGGGGGTCCTTCCTACAATGAGCAGTTCTTC; J: TRBJ2-1; V: TRBV5-5; D: .; size: .
CDR3: CASSEETGRTDTQYF; DNA: TGTGCCAGCAGTGAAGAGACAGGTCGCACAGATACGCAGTATTTT; J: TRBJ2-3; V: TRBV6-1; D: .; size: .
CDR3: CASSYSRTSLHTQYF; DNA: TGTGCCAGCAGTTACTCGAGGACTAGCTTGCATACGCAGTATTTT; J: TRBJ2-3; V: TRBV6-5; D: TRBD2; size: .
CDR3: CASRRDRAGNTIYF; DNA: TGTGCCAGCAGGCGGGACAGGGCGGGAAACACCATATATTTT; J: TRBJ1-3; V: TRBV28; D: TRBD1; size: .
CDR3: CASSLNSGGQYF; DNA: TGTGCCAGCAGCTTAAATTCGGGGGGGCAGTACTTC; J: TRBJ2-7; V: TRBV7-6; D: TRBD2; size: .
CDR3: CAWKAGGGPHFQFF; DNA: TGTGCCTGGAAAGCGGGGGGAGGGCCACATTTCCAGTTCTTC; J: TRBJ2-1; V: TRBV30; D: TRBD2; size: .
CDR3: CASSESTSGGTGELFF; DNA: TGTGCCAGCAGTGAATCCACTAGCGGAGGCACCGGGGAGCTGTTTTTT; J: TRBJ2-2; V: TRBV6-1; D: TRBD2; size: .
CDR3: CASSTGSWGLQDEQYF; DNA: TGTGCCAGTAGTACGGGATCATGGGGGCTTCAGGACGAGCAGTACTTC; J: TRBJ2-7; V: TRBV19; D: .; size: .
CDR3: CASSLGGEQTQYF; DNA: TGCGCCAGCAGCTTGGGCGGGGAGCAGACCCAGTACTTC; J: TRBJ2-5; V: TRBV5-1; D: .; size: .
CDR3: CASSQTASGTQYF; DNA: TGTGCCAGCAGTCAGACCGCCTCGGGGACCCAGTACTTC; J: TRBJ2-5; V: TRBV27; D: .; size: .
CDR3: CASSSLTTGFRPYEQYF; DNA: TGTGCCAGCAGCTCCCTCACCACAGGGTTTCGTCCCTACGAGCAGTACTTC; J: TRBJ2-7; V: TRBV5-5; D: .; size: once
CDR3: CASSYPGQPQHF; DNA: TGTGCTAGCAGTTACCCGGGGCAGCCCCAGCATTTT; J: TRBJ1-5; V: TRBV7-7; D: .; size: few
CDR3: CASSFGQGGSEQYF; DNA: TGCGCCAGCAGCTTTGGGCAGGGAGGGTCCGAGCAGTACTTC; J: TRBJ2-7; V: TRBV5-1; D: TRBD2; size: few
CDR3: CASSTSVSSYNEQFF; DNA: TGTGCCAGTAGCACTAGCGTGAGCTCCTACAATGAGCAGTTCTTC; J: TRBJ2-1; V: TRBV19; D: TRBD2; size: .
CDR3: CSVEVGLSQFF; DNA: TGCAGCGTTGAAGTTGGGCTATCCCAGTTCTTC; J: TRBJ2-1; V: TRBV29-1; D: .; size: .
CDR3: CASSLFGQGGNTEAFF; DNA: TGTGCCAGCAGCTTGTTTGGGCAGGGTGGGAACACTGAAGCTTTCTTT; J: TRBJ1-1; V: TRBV5-6; D: .; size: .
CDR3: CASSLALGTEKYF; DNA: TGTGCCAGCAGCTTGGCACTTGGGACAGAAAAGTACTTC; J: TRBJ2-7; V: TRBV7-6; D: TRBD1; size: .
CDR3: CASSLYAENTEAFF; DNA: TGTGCCAGCAGCTTATATGCGGAAAACACTGAAGCTTTCTTT; J: TRBJ1-1; V: TRBV7-2; D: .; size: .
CDR3: CASSVGGTAQPYEQYF; DNA: TGTGCCAGCAGCGTAGGAGGGACAGCCCAACCCTACGAGCAGTACTTC; J: TRBJ2-7; V: TRBV9; D: TRBD1; size: .
CDR3: CAWRMGRLRRGELFF; DNA: TGTGCCTGGAGAATGGGCAGGTTGAGGAGGGGGGAGCTGTTTTTT; J: TRBJ2-2; V: TRBV30; D: .; size: .
CDR3: CASSWGTVPSNTF; DNA: TGCGCCAGCAGCTGGGGGACAGTCCCCAGTAACACCTTC; J: TRBJ1-2; V: TRBV5-1; D: TRBD1; size: .
CDR3: CASSHTGGSSLGYGYTF; DNA: TGCGCCAGCAGCCACACAGGGGGCTCATCACTAGGGTATGGCTACACCTTC; J: TRBJ1-2; V: TRBV4-1; D: TRBD1; size: .
CDR3: CASSQYSNQPQHF; DNA: TGTGCCAGCAGCCAGTATAGCAATCAGCCCCAGCATTTT; J: TRBJ1-5; V: TRBV6-5; D: .; size: .
CDR3: CASSQRGTGKPNTEAFF; DNA: TGTGCCAGCAGCCAGAGAGGGACAGGGAAGCCGAACACTGAAGCTTTCTTT; J: TRBJ1-1; V: TRBV4-2; D: TRBD1; size: .
CDR3: CASSFIIQETQYF; DNA: TGCGCCAGCAGCTTTATAATCCAAGAGACCCAGTACTTC; J: TRBJ2-5; V: TRBV5-1; D: .; size: few
CDR3: CAWSGGRTSGGYEQYF; DNA: TGTGCCTGGAGTGGAGGGAGGACTAGCGGGGGCTACGAGCAGTACTTC; J: TRBJ2-7; V: TRBV30; D: TRBD2; size: .
CDR3: CASSSQGEQFF; DNA: TGTGCCAGCAGCTCACAGGGGGAGCAGTTCTTC; J: TRBJ2-1; V: TRBV7-9; D: TRBD1; size: .
CDR3: CASSLVPGQPHEQYF; DNA: TGTGCCAGCAGCTTAGTACCGGGACAGCCGCACGAGCAGTACTTC; J: TRBJ2-7; V: TRBV7-3; D: TRBD1; size: .
CDR3: CASSLLGTGAYNEQFF; DNA: TGTGCCAGCAGCTTGCTCGGGACAGGAGCGTACAATGAGCAGTTCTTC; J: TRBJ2-1; V: TRBV5-6; D: TRBD1; size: .
CDR3: CASSDRANYGYTF; DNA: TGTGCCAGCAGTGACAGGGCCAACTATGGCTACACCTTC; J: TRBJ1-2; V: TRBV6-1; D: .; size: .
CDR3: CASSPPWAGGTDTQYF; DNA: TGTGCCAGCAGCCCACCCTGGGCGGGGGGCACAGATACGCAGTATTTT; J: TRBJ2-3; V: TRBV9; D: TRBD2; size: once
CDR3: CASSVQGYEQYF; DNA: TGTGCCAGCAGCGTACAGGGTTACGAGCAGTACTTC; J: TRBJ2-7; V: TRBV5-4; D: .; size: few
CDR3: CASSLEEGLYGYTF; DNA: TGCGCCAGCAGCTTGGAAGAGGGCTTATATGGCTACACCTTC; J: TRBJ1-2; V: TRBV5-1; D: .; size: .
CDR3: CASSFGQGIDEQYF; DNA: TGCGCCAGCAGCTTTGGACAGGGAATCGACGAGCAGTACTTC; J: TRBJ2-7; V: TRBV5-1; D: TRBD1; size: .
CDR3: CASSQGLGSSYEQYF; DNA: TGTGCCAGCAGCCAAGGACTAGGAAGCTCCTACGAGCAGTACTTC; J: TRBJ2-7; V: TRBV4-2; D: .; size: .
CDR3: CASSYGRDTYGYTF; DNA: TGTGCCAGCAGTTATGGCCGGGACACGTATGGCTACACCTTC; J: TRBJ1-2; V: TRBV6-5; D: .; size: few
CDR3: CASTLSSNNEQFF; DNA: TGTGCCAGCACCCTTTCCAGTAACAATGAGCAGTTCTTC; J: TRBJ2-1; V: TRBV7-2; D: .; size: .
CDR3: CASSPGSGNEQYF; DNA: TGTGCCAGCTCACCAGGGTCCGGGAACGAGCAGTACTTC; J: TRBJ2-7; V: TRBV18; D: .; size: few
CDR3: CASSETGQASYNEQFF; DNA: TGCGCCAGCAGCGAAACAGGACAGGCCTCCTACAATGAGCAGTTCTTC; J: TRBJ2-1; V: TRBV5-1; D: TRBD1; size: .
CDR3: CASSSGTGSYEQYF; DNA: TGTGCCAGCAGCTCCGGGACAGGGTCCTACGAGCAGTACTTC; J: TRBJ2-7; V: TRBV7-8; D: TRBD1; size: .